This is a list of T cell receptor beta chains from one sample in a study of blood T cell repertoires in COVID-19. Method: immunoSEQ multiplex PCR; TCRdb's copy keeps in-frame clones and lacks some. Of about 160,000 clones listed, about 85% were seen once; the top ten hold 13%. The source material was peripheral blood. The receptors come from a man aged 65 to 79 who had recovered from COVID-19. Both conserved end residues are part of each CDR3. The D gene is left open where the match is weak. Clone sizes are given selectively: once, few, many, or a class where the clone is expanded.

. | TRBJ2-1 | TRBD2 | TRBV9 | CASSPREQREYNEQFF | TGTGCCAGCAGCCCAAGAGAGCAGCGGGAGTACAATGAGCAGTTCTTC
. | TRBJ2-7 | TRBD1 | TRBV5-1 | CASSQGTGLDEQYF | TGCGCCAGCAGCCAGGGGACAGGGCTTGACGAGCAGTACTTC
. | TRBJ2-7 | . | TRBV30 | CASGGTYEQYF | TGTGCCTCAGGTGGAACCTACGAGCAGTACTTC
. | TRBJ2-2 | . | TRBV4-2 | CASSQAGGGASGELFF | TGTGCCAGCAGCCAAGCGGGCGGGGGCGCCTCCGGGGAGCTGTTTTTT
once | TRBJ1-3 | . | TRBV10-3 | CAIAQGLSGNTIYF | TGTGCCATCGCACAGGGCCTCTCTGGAAACACCATATATTTT
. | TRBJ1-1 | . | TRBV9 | CASSSSGGTNTEAFF | TGTGCCAGCAGCTCCTCGGGGGGGACGAACACTGAAGCTTTCTTT
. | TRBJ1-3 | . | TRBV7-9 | CASSPSPGVGNTIYF | TGTGCCAGCAGCCCATCGCCCGGGGTTGGAAACACCATATATTTT
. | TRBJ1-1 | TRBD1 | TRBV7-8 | CASHGTGNTEAFF | TGTGCCAGTCACGGGACAGGCAACACTGAAGCTTTCTTT
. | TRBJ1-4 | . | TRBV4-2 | CASSQEGRRGNEKLFF | TGTGCCAGCAGCCAAGAGGGACGGAGGGGAAATGAAAAACTGTTTTTT
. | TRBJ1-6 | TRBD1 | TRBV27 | CASTSALTGGFSPLHF | TGTGCCAGCACGTCAGCCCTGACAGGGGGCTTTTCACCCCTCCACTTT
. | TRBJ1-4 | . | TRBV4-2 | CASSQVNSGQIKEEKLFF | TGTGCCAGCAGCCAAGTAAATAGTGGACAGATCAAGGAGGAAAAACTGTTTTTT
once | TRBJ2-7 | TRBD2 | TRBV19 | CASSREGTYEQYF | TGTGCCAGTAGTCGGGAGGGGACCTACGAGCAGTACTTC
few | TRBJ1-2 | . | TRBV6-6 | CASSTQAALGYGYTF | TGTGCCAGCAGCACACAGGCGGCCCTTGGCTATGGCTACACCTTC
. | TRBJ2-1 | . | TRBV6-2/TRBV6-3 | CASTPDGRLGNEQFF | TGTGCCAGCACCCCTGACGGGAGACTGGGCAATGAGCAGTTCTTC
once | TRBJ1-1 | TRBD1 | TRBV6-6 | CATSQQGVTEAFF | TGTGCCACCTCCCAACAGGGGGTCACTGAAGCTTTCTTT
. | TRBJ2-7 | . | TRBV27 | CASSDDTKSPEQYF | TGTGCCAGCAGTGACGACACCAAAAGTCCCGAGCAGTACTTC
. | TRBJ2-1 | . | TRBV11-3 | CASSLSQGEQFF | TGTGCCAGCAGCTTATCCCAGGGTGAGCAGTTCTTC
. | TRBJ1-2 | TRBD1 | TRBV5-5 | CASSPDRANYGYTF | TGTGCCAGCAGCCCGGACAGGGCGAACTATGGCTACACCTTC
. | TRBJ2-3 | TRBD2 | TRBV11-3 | CASSAGTSPIADTQYF | TGTGCCAGCAGCGCCGGGACTAGCCCAATTGCAGATACGCAGTATTTT
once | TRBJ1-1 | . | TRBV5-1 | CASSLDVRNTMNTEAFF | TGCGCCAGCAGCTTGGATGTCCGAAATACTATGAACACTGAAGCTTTCTTT
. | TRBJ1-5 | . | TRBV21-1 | CASSKVGEPDNQPQHF | TGTGCCAGCAGCAAAGTGGGAGAACCAGACAATCAGCCCCAGCATTTT
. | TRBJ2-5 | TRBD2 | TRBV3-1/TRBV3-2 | CASSQGPSKEIAGKETQYF | TGTGCCAGCAGCCAAGGGCCAAGTAAGGAAATAGCGGGAAAAGAGACCCAGTACTTC
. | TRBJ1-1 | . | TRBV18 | CASSPLADTEAFF | TGTGCCAGCTCACCATTGGCAGACACTGAAGCTTTCTTT
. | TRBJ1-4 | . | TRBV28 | CASSLLATYEKLFF | TGTGCCAGCAGTTTACTGGCGACATATGAAAAACTGTTTTTT
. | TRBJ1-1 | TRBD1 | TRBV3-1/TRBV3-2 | CASSQGTGAREAFF | TGTGCCAGCAGCCAGGGGACAGGGGCGAGGGAAGCTTTCTTT
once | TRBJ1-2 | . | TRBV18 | CASSPPAGRGYTF | TGTGCCAGCTCACCACCGGCAGGGAGGGGCTACACCTTC
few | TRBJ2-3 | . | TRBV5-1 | CASSLQGFDTQYF | TGCGCCAGCAGCTTGCAGGGATTTGATACGCAGTATTTT
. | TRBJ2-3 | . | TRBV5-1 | CASSLRQTLTDTQYF | TGCGCCAGCAGCCTCAGACAGACTTTAACAGATACGCAGTATTTT
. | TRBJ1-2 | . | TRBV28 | CASSLPQGPGNGGYTF | TGTGCCAGCAGCTTACCACAGGGTCCCGGTAACGGTGGCTACACCTTC